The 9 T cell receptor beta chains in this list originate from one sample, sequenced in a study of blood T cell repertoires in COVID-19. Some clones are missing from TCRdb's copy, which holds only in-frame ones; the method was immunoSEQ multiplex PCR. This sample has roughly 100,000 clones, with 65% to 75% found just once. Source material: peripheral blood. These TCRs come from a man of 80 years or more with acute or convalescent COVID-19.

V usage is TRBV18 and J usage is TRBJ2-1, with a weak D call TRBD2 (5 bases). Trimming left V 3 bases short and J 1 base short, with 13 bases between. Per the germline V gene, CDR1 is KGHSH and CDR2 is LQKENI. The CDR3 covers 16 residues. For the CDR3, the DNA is TGTGCCAGCTCACCGAACCTCGGAGGATCCTACAATGAGCAGTTCTTC. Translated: CASSPNLGGSYNEQFF.

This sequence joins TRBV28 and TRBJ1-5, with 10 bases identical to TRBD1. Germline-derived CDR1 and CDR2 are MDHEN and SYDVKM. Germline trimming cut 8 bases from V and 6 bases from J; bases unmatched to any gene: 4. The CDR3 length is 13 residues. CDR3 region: CASRQGAIQPQHF. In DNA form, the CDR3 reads TGTGCCAGCCGACAGGGGGCGATTCAGCCCCAGCATTTT. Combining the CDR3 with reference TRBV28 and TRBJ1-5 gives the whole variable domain DVKVTQSSRYLVKRTGEKVFLECVQDMDHENMFWYRQDPGLGLRLIYFSYDVKMKEKGDIPEGYSVSREKKERFSLILESASTNQTSMYLCASRQGAIQPQHFGDGTRLSIL.

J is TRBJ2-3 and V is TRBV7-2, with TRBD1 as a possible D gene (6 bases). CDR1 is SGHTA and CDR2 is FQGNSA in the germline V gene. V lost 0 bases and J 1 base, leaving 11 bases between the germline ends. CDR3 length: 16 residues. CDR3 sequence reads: CASSLAGAGGTDTQYF. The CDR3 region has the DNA TGTGCCAGCAGCTTAGCTGGGGCAGGGGGCACAGATACGCAGTATTTT.

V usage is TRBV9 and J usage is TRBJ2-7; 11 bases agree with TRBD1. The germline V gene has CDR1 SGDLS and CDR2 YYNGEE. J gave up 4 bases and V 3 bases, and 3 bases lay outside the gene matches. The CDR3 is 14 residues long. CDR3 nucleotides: TGTGCCAGCAGCGCCGGGACAGGGGGATACGAGCAGTACTTC. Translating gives CASSAGTGGYEQYF.

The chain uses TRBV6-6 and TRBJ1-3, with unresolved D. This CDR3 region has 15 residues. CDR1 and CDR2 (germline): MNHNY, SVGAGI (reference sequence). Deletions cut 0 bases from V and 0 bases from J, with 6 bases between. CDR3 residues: CASSYSFSSGNTIYF. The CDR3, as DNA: TGTGCCAGCAGTTACTCGTTCAGCTCTGGAAACACCATATATTTT.

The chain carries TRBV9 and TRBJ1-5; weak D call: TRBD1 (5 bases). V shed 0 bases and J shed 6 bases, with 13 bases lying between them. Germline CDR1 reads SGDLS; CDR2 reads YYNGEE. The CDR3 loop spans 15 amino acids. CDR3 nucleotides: TGTGCCAGCAGCGTAGAAAAGCTGGGACTTCAGCCCCAGCATTTT. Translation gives CASSVEKLGLQPQHF. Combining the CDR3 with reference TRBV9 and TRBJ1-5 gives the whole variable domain DSGVTQTPKHLITATGQRVTLRCSPRSGDLSVYWYQQSLDQGLQFLIQYYNGEERAKGNILERFSAQQFPDLHSELNLSSLELGDSALYFCASSVEKLGLQPQHFGDGTRLSIL.

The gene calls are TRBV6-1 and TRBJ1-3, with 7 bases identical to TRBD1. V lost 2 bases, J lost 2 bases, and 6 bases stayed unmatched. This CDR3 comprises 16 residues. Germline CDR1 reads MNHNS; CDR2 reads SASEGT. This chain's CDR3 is CASSERSDRPGNTIYF. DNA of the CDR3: TGTGCCAGCAGTGAACGGTCGGACAGGCCTGGAAACACCATATATTTT.

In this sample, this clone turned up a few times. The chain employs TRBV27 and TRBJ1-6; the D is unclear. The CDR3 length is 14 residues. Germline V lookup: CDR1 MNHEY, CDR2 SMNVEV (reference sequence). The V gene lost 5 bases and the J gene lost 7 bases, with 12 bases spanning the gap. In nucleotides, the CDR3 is TGTGCCAGCAGTCCACGATCTCAGAATTCACCCCTCCACTTT. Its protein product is CASSPRSQNSPLHF.

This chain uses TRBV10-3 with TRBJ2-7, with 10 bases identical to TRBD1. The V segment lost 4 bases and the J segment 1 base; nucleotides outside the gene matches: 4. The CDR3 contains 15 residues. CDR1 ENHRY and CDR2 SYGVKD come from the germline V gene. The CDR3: CAISGRDRGSYEQYF. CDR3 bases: TGTGCCATCAGTGGCCGGGACAGGGGATCCTACGAGCAGTACTTC.